This TCR beta chain was observed in a study of T cells in Graves' hyperthyroidism and ophthalmopathy. Amplification yielded TCR beta CDR3 regions, with RNA transcripts as the source. Using the HTBI primer set, a first-round RT-PCR was run on the TCR CDR3. TCRdb reprocessed the multiplex PCR reads via MiXCR and lists one record per CDR3 protein. The repertoire includes roughly 520,000 distinct CDR3 sequences, around 24% of them detected once, and 10% to 12% sits in the top ten. Active moderate-to-severe ophthalmopathy, Clinical Activity Score at least 3, NOSPECS at least 4, under 3 months' duration. Uncontrolled infection, other autoimmune disease, pregnancy or lactation excluded patients. In making diagnoses, clinical symptoms, serum thyroxine and TRAb, thyroid ultrasound and orbital computed tomography were all used. Sequences were obtained from blood. The TCR comes from a woman in her 30s with Graves' ophthalmopathy.

This chain's CDR3 is CASTTTDGVRRLNTEAFF. The CDR3 DNA reads TGTGCCAGTACCACCACCGATGGGGTGCGGCGGTTGAACACTGAAGCTTTCTTT. This rearrangement joins TRBV19 to TRBJ1-1; D is unclear. The ends were cut back, 7 bases at V and 0 bases at J, with 24 bases in the middle. CDR1 LNHDA and CDR2 SQIVND come from the germline V gene (reference sequence). This CDR3 has 18 residues.